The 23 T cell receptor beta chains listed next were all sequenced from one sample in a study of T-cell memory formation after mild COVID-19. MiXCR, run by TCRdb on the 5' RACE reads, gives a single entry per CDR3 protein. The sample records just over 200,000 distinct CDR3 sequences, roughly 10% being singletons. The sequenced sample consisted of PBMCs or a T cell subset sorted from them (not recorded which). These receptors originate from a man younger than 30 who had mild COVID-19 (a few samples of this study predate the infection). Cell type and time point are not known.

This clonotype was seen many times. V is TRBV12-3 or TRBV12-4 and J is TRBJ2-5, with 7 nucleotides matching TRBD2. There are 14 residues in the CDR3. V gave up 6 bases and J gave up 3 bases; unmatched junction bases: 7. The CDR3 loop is CASSTLAREETQYF. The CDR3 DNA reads TGTGCCAGCAGCACACTAGCGCGTGAAGAGACCCAGTACTTC.

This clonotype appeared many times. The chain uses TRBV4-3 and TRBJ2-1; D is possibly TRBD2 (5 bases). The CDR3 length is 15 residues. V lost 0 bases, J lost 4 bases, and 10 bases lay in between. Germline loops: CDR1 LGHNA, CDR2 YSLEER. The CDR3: CASSQEASRYNEQFF. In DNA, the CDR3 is TGCGCCAGCAGCCAAGAAGCTAGCAGGTACAATGAGCAGTTCTTC.

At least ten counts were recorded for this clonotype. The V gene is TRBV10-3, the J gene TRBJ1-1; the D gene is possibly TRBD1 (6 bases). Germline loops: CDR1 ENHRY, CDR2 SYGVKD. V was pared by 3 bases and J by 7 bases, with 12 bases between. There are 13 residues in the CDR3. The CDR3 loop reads CAISDQGRGEAFF. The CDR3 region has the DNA TGTGCCATCAGTGATCAGGGGAGAGGTGAAGCTTTCTTT.

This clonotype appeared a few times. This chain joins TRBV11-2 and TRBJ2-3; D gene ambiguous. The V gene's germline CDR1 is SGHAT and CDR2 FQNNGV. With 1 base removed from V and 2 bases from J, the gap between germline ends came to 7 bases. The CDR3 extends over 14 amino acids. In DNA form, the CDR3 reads TGTGCCAGCAGCTTAGGGCACACCACAGATACGCAGTATTTT. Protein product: CASSLGHTTDTQYF.

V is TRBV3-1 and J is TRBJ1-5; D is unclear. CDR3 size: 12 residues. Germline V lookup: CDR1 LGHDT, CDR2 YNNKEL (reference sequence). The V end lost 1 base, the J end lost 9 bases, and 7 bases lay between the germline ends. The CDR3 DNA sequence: TGTGCCAGCAGCCAAGGTACTACGCCCCAGCATTTT. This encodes CASSQGTTPQHF.

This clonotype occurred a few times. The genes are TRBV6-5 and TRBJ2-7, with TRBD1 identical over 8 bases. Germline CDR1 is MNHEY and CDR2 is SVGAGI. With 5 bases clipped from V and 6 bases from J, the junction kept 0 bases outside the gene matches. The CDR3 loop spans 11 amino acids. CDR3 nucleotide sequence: TGTGCCAGCAGTACAGGGGGCGAGCAGTACTTC. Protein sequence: CASSTGGEQYF.

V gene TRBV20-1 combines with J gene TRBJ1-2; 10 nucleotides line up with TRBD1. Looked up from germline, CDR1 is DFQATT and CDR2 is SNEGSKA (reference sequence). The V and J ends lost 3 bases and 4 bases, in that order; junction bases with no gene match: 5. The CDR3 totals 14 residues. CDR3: CSASAGQGTYGYTF. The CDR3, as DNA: TGCAGTGCTAGTGCGGGACAGGGGACCTATGGCTACACCTTC.

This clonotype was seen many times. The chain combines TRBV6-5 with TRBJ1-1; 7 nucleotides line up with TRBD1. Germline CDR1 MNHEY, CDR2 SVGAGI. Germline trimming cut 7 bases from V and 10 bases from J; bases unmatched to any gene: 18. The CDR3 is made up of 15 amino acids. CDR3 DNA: TGTGCCAGCACCGCAGCAGGGGGGGCGGATCGTGGAGCTTTCTTT. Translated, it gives CASTAAGGADRGAFF.

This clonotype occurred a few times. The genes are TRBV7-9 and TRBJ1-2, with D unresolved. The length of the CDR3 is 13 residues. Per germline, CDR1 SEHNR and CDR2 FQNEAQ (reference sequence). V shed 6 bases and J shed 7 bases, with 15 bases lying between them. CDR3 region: CASRDAGVSGYTF. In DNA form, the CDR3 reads TGTGCCAGCAGGGACGCCGGAGTGTCTGGCTACACCTTC.

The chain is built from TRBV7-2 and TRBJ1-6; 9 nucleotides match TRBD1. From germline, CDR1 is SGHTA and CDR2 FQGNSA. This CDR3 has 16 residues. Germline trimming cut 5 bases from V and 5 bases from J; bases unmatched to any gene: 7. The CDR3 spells CASSPPGTGNNSPLHF. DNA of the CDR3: TGTGCCAGCAGCCCTCCCGGGACAGGGAATAATTCACCCCTCCACTTT.

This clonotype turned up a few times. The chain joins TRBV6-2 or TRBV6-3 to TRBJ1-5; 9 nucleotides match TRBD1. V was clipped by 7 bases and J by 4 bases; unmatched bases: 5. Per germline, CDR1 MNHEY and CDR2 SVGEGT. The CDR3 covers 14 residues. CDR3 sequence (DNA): TGTGCCAGCACTGGACAGGGGAGAAATCAGCCCCAGCATTTT. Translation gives CASTGQGRNQPQHF.

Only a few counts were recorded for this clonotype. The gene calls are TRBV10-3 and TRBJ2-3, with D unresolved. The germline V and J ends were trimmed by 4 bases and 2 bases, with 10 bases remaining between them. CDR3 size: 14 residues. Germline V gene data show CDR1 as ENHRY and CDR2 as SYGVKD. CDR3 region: CAISVLQNTDTQYF. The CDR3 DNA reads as TGTGCCATCAGTGTGTTACAGAACACAGATACGCAGTATTTT.

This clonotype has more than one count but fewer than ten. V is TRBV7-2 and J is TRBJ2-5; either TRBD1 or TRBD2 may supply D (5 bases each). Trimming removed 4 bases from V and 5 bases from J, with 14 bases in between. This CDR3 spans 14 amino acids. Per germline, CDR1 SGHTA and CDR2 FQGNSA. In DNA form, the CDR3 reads TGTGCCAGCAGCTCTGGGACGGTAGTGGAGACCCAGTACTTC. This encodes CASSSGTVVETQYF.

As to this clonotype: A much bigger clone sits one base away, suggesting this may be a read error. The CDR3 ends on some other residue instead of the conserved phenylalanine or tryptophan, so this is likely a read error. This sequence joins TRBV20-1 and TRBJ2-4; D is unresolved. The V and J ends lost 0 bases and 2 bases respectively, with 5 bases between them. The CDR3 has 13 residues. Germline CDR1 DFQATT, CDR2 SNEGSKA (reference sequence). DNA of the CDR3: TGCAGTGCTAGAGAGATCACCAAAAACATTCAGTACTTA. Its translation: CSAREITKNIQYL.

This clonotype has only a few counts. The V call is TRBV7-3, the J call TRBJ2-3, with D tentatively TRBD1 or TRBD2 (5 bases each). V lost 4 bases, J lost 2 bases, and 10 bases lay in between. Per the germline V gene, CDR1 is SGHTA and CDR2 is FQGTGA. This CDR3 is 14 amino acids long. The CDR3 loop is CASSSTGPTDTQYF. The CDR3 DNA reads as TGTGCCAGCAGCTCGACGGGGCCCACAGATACGCAGTATTTT.

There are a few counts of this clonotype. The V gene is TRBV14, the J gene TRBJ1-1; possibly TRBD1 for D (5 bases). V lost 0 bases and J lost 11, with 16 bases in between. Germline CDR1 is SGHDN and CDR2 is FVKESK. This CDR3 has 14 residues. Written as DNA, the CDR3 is TGTGCCAGCAGCCAAGAAAGGGACCCACAGTATGCTTTCTTT. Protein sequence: CASSQERDPQYAFF.

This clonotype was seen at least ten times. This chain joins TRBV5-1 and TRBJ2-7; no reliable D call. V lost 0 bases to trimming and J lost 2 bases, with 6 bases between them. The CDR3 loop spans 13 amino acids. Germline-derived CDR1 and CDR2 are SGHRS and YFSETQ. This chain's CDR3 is CASSLGDAYEQYV. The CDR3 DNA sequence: TGCGCCAGCAGCTTGGGAGACGCCTACGAGCAGTACGTC.

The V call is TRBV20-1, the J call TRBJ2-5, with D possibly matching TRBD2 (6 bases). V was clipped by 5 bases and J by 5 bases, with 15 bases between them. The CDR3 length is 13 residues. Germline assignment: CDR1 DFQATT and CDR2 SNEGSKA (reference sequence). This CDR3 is CSAADRGGETQYF. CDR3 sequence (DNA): TGCAGTGCTGCCGACCGTGGGGGGGAGACCCAGTACTTC.

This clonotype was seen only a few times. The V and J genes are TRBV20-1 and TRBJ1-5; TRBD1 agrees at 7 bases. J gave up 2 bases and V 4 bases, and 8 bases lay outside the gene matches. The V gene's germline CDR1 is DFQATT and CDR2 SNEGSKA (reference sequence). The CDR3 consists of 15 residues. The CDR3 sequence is CSAIRGNGRNQPQHF. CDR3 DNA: TGCAGTGCTATCAGGGGGAATGGGCGCAATCAGCCCCAGCATTTT.

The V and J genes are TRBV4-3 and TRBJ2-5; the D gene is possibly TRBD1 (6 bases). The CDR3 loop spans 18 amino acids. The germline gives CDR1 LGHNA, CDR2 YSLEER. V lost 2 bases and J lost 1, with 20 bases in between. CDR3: CASSQYPAGAPFQETQYF. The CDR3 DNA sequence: TGCGCCAGCAGCCAATACCCGGCAGGGGCCCCCTTCCAAGAGACCCAGTACTTC.

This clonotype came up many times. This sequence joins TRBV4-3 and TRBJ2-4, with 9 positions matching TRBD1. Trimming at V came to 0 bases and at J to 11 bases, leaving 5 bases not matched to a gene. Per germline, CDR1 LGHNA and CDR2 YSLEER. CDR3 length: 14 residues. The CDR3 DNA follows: TGCGCCAGCAGCCAAGAGGCTCGGACAGGGGTTCAGTACTTC. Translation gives CASSQEARTGVQYF.

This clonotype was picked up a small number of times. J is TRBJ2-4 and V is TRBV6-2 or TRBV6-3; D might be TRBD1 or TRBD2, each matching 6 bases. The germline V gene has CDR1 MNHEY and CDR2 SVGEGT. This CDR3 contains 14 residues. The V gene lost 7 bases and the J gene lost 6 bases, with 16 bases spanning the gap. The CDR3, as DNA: TGTGCCAGCAACCCCGGGGGCGGATCAAACATTCAGTACTTC. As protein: CASNPGGGSNIQYF.

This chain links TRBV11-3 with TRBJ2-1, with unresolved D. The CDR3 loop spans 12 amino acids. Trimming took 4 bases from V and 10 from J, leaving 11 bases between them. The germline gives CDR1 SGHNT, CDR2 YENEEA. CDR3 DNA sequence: TGTGCCAGCAGCTCGTCTGGGATGGAGCAGTTCTTC. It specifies CASSSSGMEQFF.